The rows below give T cell receptor beta chains drawn from one sample of a study of blood T cell repertoires in COVID-19. Here immunoSEQ multiplex PCR was the method, and the copy in TCRdb shows in-frame clones only, minus some. The profile covers 190,000 or so clones, with just under 90% appearing a single time and over 0.7% taken by the ten largest. Specimen: peripheral blood. These receptors came from a woman aged 18-29 years who had recovered from COVID-19. CDR3s include the opening cysteine and the closing phenylalanine or tryptophan. A D gene is named only where the DNA matches it firmly. The listing skips clone size in some rows; elsewhere it reads once, few, many or a size class.

TRBV6-8	TRBD1	TRBJ2-5	NA	15	TGTGCCAGCAGTTACTCGGACAGGGCCCGGGAGACCCAGTACTTC	CASSYSDRARETQYF
TRBV13	TRBD1	TRBJ2-6	NA	18	TGTGCCAGCAGCTTAGTGGACAGGGGGCTGGACGGGGCCAACGTCCTGACTTTC	CASSLVDRGLDGANVLTF
TRBV6-2/TRBV6-3	TRBD1	TRBJ2-3	once	14	TGTGCCAGCAGTGACGACAGGGGCACAGATACGCAGTATTTT	CASSDDRGTDTQYF
TRBV10-3	NA	TRBJ1-1	NA	13	TGTGCCATCAGTGGAGGTATGAACACTGAAGCTTTCTTT	CAISGGMNTEAFF
TRBV3-1/TRBV3-2	NA	TRBJ2-1	NA	12	TGTGCCAGCAGCCAGTCCAACAATGAGCAGTTCTTC	CASSQSNNEQFF
TRBV4-2	NA	TRBJ2-4	NA	15	TGTGCCAGCAGCCAAGGGGGGCAGGGAGAAGGCATTCAGTACTTC	CASSQGGQGEGIQYF
TRBV10-3	NA	TRBJ1-5	once	15	TGTGCCATCAGTGAGTCCGGGGGAAACAATCAGCCCCAGCATTTT	CAISESGGNNQPQHF
TRBV24-1	TRBD2	TRBJ2-5	NA	17	TGTGCCACCAGTGATTTGTCCAGCGGGGGGGAAAAAGAGACCCAGTACTTC	CATSDLSSGGEKETQYF
TRBV28	NA	TRBJ2-6	NA	15	TGTGCCAGCGGACTCACGGGATCTGGGGCCAACGTCCTGACTTTC	CASGLTGSGANVLTF
TRBV3-1/TRBV3-2	TRBD2	TRBJ2-1	NA	13	TGTGCCAGCAGCTCAGGACTAGCGGGAGAGCAGTTCTTC	CASSSGLAGEQFF
TRBV7-9	NA	TRBJ1-2	NA	14	TGTGCCAGCAGCTTGCGTCAGGGGTCGGATGGCTACACCTTC	CASSLRQGSDGYTF
TRBV5-4	NA	TRBJ1-2	NA	13	TGTGCCAGCAGCTCGGACAGCAACTATGGCTACACCTTC	CASSSDSNYGYTF
TRBV12-3/TRBV12-4	TRBD1	TRBJ2-5	NA	12	TGTGCCAGCCGGACAGGGCGAGAGACCCAGTACTTC	CASRTGRETQYF
TRBV3-1/TRBV3-2	TRBD2	TRBJ2-3	NA	15	TGTGCCAGCAGCCCAAGGCGGGGGGGCACAGATACGCAGTATTTT	CASSPRRGGTDTQYF
TRBV24-1	TRBD1	TRBJ2-3	NA	13	TGTGCCACCAGCCGGGACAGGGCAGGAAGGCAGTATTTT	CATSRDRAGRQYF
TRBV30	NA	TRBJ1-1	NA	15	TGTGCCTGGAGTACGCCGGGACTGAGAAACACTGAAGCTTTCTTT	CAWSTPGLRNTEAFF
TRBV7-2	TRBD1	TRBJ1-1	NA	15	TGTGCCAGCAGCCCCTCAGACAGGGGGCGAACTGAAGCTTTCTTT	CASSPSDRGRTEAFF
TRBV19	NA	TRBJ2-3	NA	17	TGTGCCAGTAGTATAGTACTAGCCCCAAGGGGCACAGATACGCAGTATTTT	CASSIVLAPRGTDTQYF
TRBV15	NA	TRBJ2-5	few	15	TGTGCCACCAGCAGAGATACCTCAGGGGCGGAGACCCAGTACTTC	CATSRDTSGAETQYF
TRBV21-1	NA	TRBJ2-2	NA	16	TGTGCCAGCATCGAAACCGGGACAGTAAACACCGGGGAGCTGTTTTTT	CASIETGTVNTGELFF
TRBV5-1	TRBD1	TRBJ2-7	NA	15	TGCGCCAGCAGCTTGGTTCCCGGGACAGGGGTCGAGCAGTACTTC	CASSLVPGTGVEQYF
TRBV19	NA	TRBJ1-5	NA	14	TGTGCCAGTAGTGCAGGGTGGCCCAATCAGCCCCAGCATTTT	CASSAGWPNQPQHF
TRBV6-5	TRBD2	TRBJ2-2	few	14	TGTGCCAGTCTAGGGAGCGGGAGTACCGGGGAGCTGTTTTTT	CASLGSGSTGELFF
TRBV28	NA	TRBJ2-5	NA	14	TGTGCCAGCAGTCCATGGGGAACAGGGGAGACCCAGTACTTC	CASSPWGTGETQYF
TRBV12-3/TRBV12-4	NA	TRBJ2-1	NA	12	TGTGCCAGCAGTTTCTATTCCGATGAGCAGTTCTTC	CASSFYSDEQFF
TRBV13	TRBD2	TRBJ2-4	NA	21	TGTGCCAGCAGCTTAGAGACCAGCGGGAGCCCATGGGTCCGGGCCAAAAACATTCAGTACTTC	CASSLETSGSPWVRAKNIQYF
TRBV6-5	NA	TRBJ2-5	NA	15	TGTGCCAGCAGCTCCCTTCAGGGGCGGGTGGAGACCCAGTACTTC	CASSSLQGRVETQYF
TRBV4-3	NA	TRBJ1-2	NA	14	TGCGCCAGCAGCCAGCGGGGACCTAACTATGGCTACACCTTC	CASSQRGPNYGYTF
TRBV15	NA	TRBJ1-5	NA	14	TGTGCCACCAGCAGATCGGGTCAGTATCAGCCCCAGCATTTT	CATSRSGQYQPQHF
TRBV11-2	NA	TRBJ1-1	NA	11	TGTGCCAGCAGCCCAGGACAGACGCGATTCTTT	CASSPGQTRFF